The subject of this entry is one T cell receptor beta chain. The repertoire was sequenced with immunoSEQ multiplex PCR; TCRdb's copy has only in-frame clones and lacks some. This sample yields 65,000 to 85,000 clones, of which approximately 90% are seen a single time; under 4% belongs to the top ten. Cryopreserved PBMCs provided about 2 micrograms of genomic DNA for the TCR beta libraries. The data are from a study of cytotoxic CD8 clonotypes in ibrutinib-treated CLL. Study overall: The taking of response samples occurred after a median roughly 12 months of treatment, with a range of 6 to 36.

Sample: PBMCs, taken after 12 months of ibrutinib treatment. The TCR sequence derives from a human donor with chronic lymphocytic leukemia.

CDR3 loop: CAISSLGASEPQHF. As DNA, the CDR3 is TGTGCCATCAGCTCTTTGGGGGCTTCGGAGCCCCAGCATTTT. The rearrangement links TRBV10-3 to TRBJ1-5, with D possibly TRBD1 on 6 matching bases. The CDR3 contains 14 residues. The V end was cut by 6 bases, the J end by 8 bases, with 17 bases between. CDR1 is ENHRY and CDR2 is SYGVKD in the germline V gene.